The present TCR beta chain was sequenced within a study of OX40 agonist ivuxolimab in advanced cancers. Turning to the study itself: Patients in the trial were receiving intravenous ivuxolimab every 2 weeks, at doses of 0.01 to 10 mg/kg. Of mixed ages from about 20 to 80 and averaging approximately 60 years, the group was just under 85% male.

General observations from the study: Low normalized T-cell clonal expansion was additionally recorded for some nonresponders.

Details on this clone: Its antigen remains unidentified.

The CDR3 loop spans 15 amino acids. Germline CDR1 is MNHNS and CDR2 is SASEGT. V shed 1 base and J shed 6 bases, with 13 bases lying between them. Only in-frame clones appear in the TCRdb table, and some are missing; sequencing was by immunoSEQ multiplex PCR. Found here are 35,000 to 45,000 clones, around 90% of them singletons; the top ten hold roughly 15%. The receptor was isolated from an adult with an advanced solid tumor such as melanoma, head and neck, liver or kidney cancer. Sequenced material: CD4+ or CD8+ T cells sorted from blood, taken in a trial of the OX40 agonist ivuxolimab. V usage is TRBV6-1 and J usage is TRBJ2-1; D may be TRBD2 (6 bases). For the CDR3, the DNA is TGTGCCAGCAGTGAAGACGGGGGTATTATCAATGAGCAGTTCTTC. It yields the protein CASSEDGGIINEQFF.